These 20 T cell receptor beta chains originate from one sample sequenced in a study of blood T cell repertoires in COVID-19. Generated by immunoSEQ multiplex PCR, the TCRdb table keeps only in-frame clones and is missing some. The sample lists under 200,000 clones, roughly four fifths occurring once. Sequenced input: peripheral blood. The receptor source for this set is a man younger than 45 with active or convalescent COVID-19.

This rearrangement joins TRBV4-1 to TRBJ2-5, with 8 bases lining up with TRBD2. The CDR3 covers 13 residues. V was pared by 4 bases and J by 4 bases, with 2 bases of the junction left unmatched. Germline lookup yields CDR1 MGHRA and CDR2 YSYEKL. CDR3 coding DNA: TGCGCCAGCAGCCTGGCGGGGGGAGAGACCCAGTACTTC. It is translated as CASSLAGGETQYF.

This clone appeared a single time. The chain is built from TRBV24-1 and TRBJ1-3; 8 nucleotides line up with TRBD1. The CDR3 extends over 14 amino acids. The ends lost 1 base at V and 7 bases at J; junction bases unmatched: 2. Germline CDR1 KGHDR, CDR2 SFDVKD. This CDR3 is CATSDLQGENTIYF. CDR3 DNA: TGTGCCACCAGTGATTTACAGGGGGAGAACACCATATATTTT.

This chain links TRBV30 with TRBJ1-2; D unresolved. Trimming removed 2 bases from V and 2 bases from J, with 9 bases in between. The CDR3 totals 13 residues. CDR1 GTSNPN and CDR2 SVGIG come from the germline V gene (reference sequence). The CDR3 spells CAWSRGLNYGYTF. The CDR3 bases are TGTGCCTGGAGTCGAGGACTCAACTATGGCTACACCTTC.

This clone was counted once. This chain uses TRBV14 with TRBJ2-2; D remains unclear. The CDR3 covers 16 residues. The ends were cut back, 2 bases at V and 8 bases at J, with 18 bases in the middle. CDR1 is SGHDN, CDR2 FVKESK, per germline. The CDR3 DNA is TGTGCCAGCAGCCAAAGGAGCCTTTCACTGGATGGGGAGCTGTTTTTT. It codes for CASSQRSLSLDGELFF.

The chain is built from TRBV6-4 and TRBJ1-5; no firm D call. CDR1 is MRHNA, CDR2 SNTAGT, per germline. The CDR3 covers 13 residues. The ends were cut back, 5 bases at V and 7 bases at J, with 12 bases in the middle. In DNA, the CDR3 is TGTGCCAGCAGTTTGATTGAGGGACAGCCCCAGCATTTT. This gives the protein CASSLIEGQPQHF.

The CDR3 loop is CASSLLSGTISGELFF. The DNA for the CDR3 is TGTGCCAGCAGTTTATTGTCCGGGACTATTTCCGGGGAGCTGTTTTTT. V gene TRBV28 combines with J gene TRBJ2-2, with 7 bases lining up with TRBD2. The CDR3 is 16 residues long. V shed 1 base, J shed 6 bases, and the junction held 8 bases outside the gene matches. CDR1 and CDR2 from the germline V gene are MDHEN and SYDVKM.

The CDR3, as DNA: TGTGCCAGCAGCGTAGCACCAGGCCCATTACCCCTCCACTTT. Residues: CASSVAPGPLPLHF. V and J are TRBV9 and TRBJ1-6; D gene unclear. V gave up 0 bases and J gave up 12 bases, with 13 bases separating them. The CDR3 loop spans 14 amino acids. CDR1 is SGDLS, CDR2 YYNGEE, per germline.

The chain uses TRBV9 and TRBJ2-6; TRBD1 agrees at 8 bases. The CDR3 loop spans 17 amino acids. The germline V gene encodes CDR1 SGDLS and CDR2 YYNGEE. The V and J ends lost 0 bases and 4 bases, in that order; junction bases with no gene match: 6. CDR3 coding DNA: TGTGCCAGCAGCGTAGTGGACAGGGATCCCGGGGCCAACGTCCTGACTTTC. Amino acid sequence: CASSVVDRDPGANVLTF.

The V gene is TRBV3-1 (or the pseudogene TRBV3-2), the J gene TRBJ2-7, with TRBD1 as a possible D gene (5 bases). The CDR3 is 13 residues long. Germline lookup yields CDR1 LGHDT and CDR2 YNNKEL (reference sequence). Trimming pared 3 bases from V and 7 bases from J, leaving 13 bases between. CDR3 sequence: CASSHKGSGEQYV. As DNA, the CDR3 is TGTGCCAGCAGCCATAAGGGGTCCGGGGAGCAGTACGTC.

The chain is built from TRBV6-5 and TRBJ1-1; 12 positions agree with TRBD1. The CDR3 has 15 residues. The V and J ends lost 5 bases and 6 bases, in that order; junction bases with no gene match: 7. Germline CDR1 reads MNHEY; CDR2 reads SVGAGI. The CDR3, as DNA: TGTGCCAGCAGTCGGGGACAGGGGGCGCCTCCTGAAGCTTTCTTT. Protein product: CASSRGQGAPPEAFF.

This chain connects TRBV9 to TRBJ1-6; D remains ambiguous. Germline loops: CDR1 SGDLS, CDR2 YYNGEE. This CDR3 spans 16 amino acids. Deletions cut 0 bases from V and 10 bases from J, with 17 bases between. The chain's CDR3 is CASSVAPTGFQSPLHF. The CDR3 nucleotides are TGTGCCAGCAGCGTAGCCCCCACGGGGTTTCAATCACCCCTCCACTTT.

This chain links TRBV9 with TRBJ1-1; D is uncertain. Trimming cost V 0 bases and J 3 bases, with 9 bases left between them. Germline V gene lookup returns CDR1 SGDLS and CDR2 YYNGEE. The CDR3 consists of 14 residues. The CDR3 sequence is CASSVGNSYTEAFF. As DNA, the CDR3 is TGTGCCAGCAGCGTAGGGAACAGCTACACTGAAGCTTTCTTT.

This chain uses TRBV13 with TRBJ1-2; 7 nucleotides agree with TRBD1. The germline gives CDR1 PRHDT, CDR2 FYEKMQ (reference sequence). This CDR3 has 16 amino acids. The junction had 12 bases not matched to a gene; V was cut back by 4 bases and J by 4 bases. The CDR3 DNA reads TGTGCCAGCAGCTCCACCGAGACAGGGAATATCTATGGCTACACCTTC. Translated: CASSSTETGNIYGYTF.

V usage is TRBV11-3 and J usage is TRBJ2-7; 8 nucleotides match TRBD2. Trimming at V came to 1 base and at J to 5 bases, leaving 7 bases not matched to a gene. Germline V gives CDR1 SGHNT, CDR2 YENEEA. This CDR3 region has 15 residues. DNA for the CDR3: TGTGCCAGCAGCTTAGGTAGGCCAGCGGGAGACGAGCAGTACTTC. Translating gives CASSLGRPAGDEQYF.

The chain recombines TRBV28 with TRBJ1-1; 9 positions agree with TRBD1. Germline CDR1 MDHEN, CDR2 SYDVKM. This CDR3 is built from 13 residues. V was pared by 6 bases and J by 5 bases, with 4 bases of the junction left unmatched. Here the CDR3 DNA reads TGTGCCAGCAGGGGGACAGGGAGTACTGAAGCTTTCTTT. Protein product: CASRGTGSTEAFF.

This chain joins TRBV4-1 and TRBJ2-7; the D is unclear. In germline, CDR1 is MGHRA, CDR2 YSYEKL. Trimming took 0 bases from V and 3 from J, leaving 15 bases between them. There are 16 residues in the CDR3. In DNA, the CDR3 is TGCGCCAGCAGCCAAGATTCCCGTACATCCATCTACGAGCAGTACTTC. Its protein is CASSQDSRTSIYEQYF.

A few counts support this clone. The chain has TRBV28 and TRBJ1-1, with D hard to call. The CDR3 contains 13 residues. CDR1 MDHEN and CDR2 SYDVKM come from the germline V gene. Trimming took off 1 base at V and 0 bases at J, with 3 bases between the two ends. The CDR3 DNA sequence: TGTGCCAGCAGTTTATCAGTGAACACTGAAGCTTTCTTT. Its protein product is CASSLSVNTEAFF.

The V gene is TRBV7-8, the J gene TRBJ1-4; 8 bases map to TRBD1. This CDR3 contains 15 residues. Trimming at V came to 2 bases and at J to 2 bases, leaving 1 base not matched to a gene. Per the germline V gene, CDR1 is SGHVS and CDR2 is FQNEAQ. CDR3 loop: CASSLRDRTNEKLFF. DNA of the CDR3: TGTGCCAGCAGCTTAAGGGACAGGACTAATGAAAAACTGTTTTTT. Together with reference TRBV7-8 and TRBJ1-4, the CDR3 gives the full variable domain: GAGVSQSPRYKVAKRGQDVALRCDPISGHVSLFWYQQALGQGPEFLTYFQNEAQLDKSGLPSDRFFAERPEGSVSTLKIQRTQQEDSAVYLCASSLRDRTNEKLFFGSGTQLSVL.

The chain employs TRBV2 and TRBJ1-5; perhaps TRBD1 as D (6 bases). V gave up 6 bases and J gave up 4 bases, with 16 bases separating them. The germline CDR1 and CDR2 sequences are SNHLY and FYNNEI. This CDR3 region has 15 residues. The CDR3 spells CASSARGGGNQPQHF. CDR3 nucleotides: TGTGCCAGCAGCGCAAGAGGGGGAGGGAATCAGCCCCAGCATTTT.

This clone appeared a few times. The rearrangement links TRBV5-5 to TRBJ2-3; D might be TRBD1 (6 bases). V lost 0 bases and J lost 1, with 6 bases in between. CDR1 and CDR2 from the germline V gene are SGHKS and YYEKEE (reference sequence). The length of the CDR3 is 14 residues. The CDR3 region has the DNA TGTGCCAGCAGCTTGGCAGGGGGCACAGATACGCAGTATTTT. Amino acid sequence: CASSLAGGTDTQYF.